This TCR beta chain emerged from a study of radiotherapy plus CTLA-4 blockade in lung cancer. Whole-study context: Around 20% of enrolled patients responded objectively, and more than 30% had disease control. Regarding the study as a whole: With interferon-beta, early dynamics of blood T cell clones were reported to best predict response. Following radiotherapy plus ipilimumab, tumor-derived TCR clones expanded in the blood.

The protocol was immunoSEQ multiplex PCR, while the TCRdb copy is restricted to in-frame clones and leaves out a portion. The sample comprises roughly 110,000 clones, around 84% of which are singletons, and roughly 3.5% rests with the top ten. The CDR3 loop spans 14 amino acids. In germline, CDR1 is MNHEY, CDR2 SVGAGI. The V segment lost 7 bases and the J segment 3 bases; nucleotides outside the gene matches: 8. In chemo-refractory metastatic non-small-cell lung cancer, patients got ipilimumab CTLA-4 blockade together with focal radiation. In the case of this clone: Its specificity is unknown.

The sample consisted of peripheral blood, taken from a patient treated with radiotherapy plus ipilimumab. The clonotype was recovered from a human donor with non-small cell lung cancer that progressed on radiotherapy plus ipilimumab. Some clones in this sample may be carry-over from other donors' samples. J is TRBJ1-1 and V is TRBV6-5; 7 bases are shared with TRBD1. CDR3 residues: CASTRTDRYTEAFF. The CDR3 region has the DNA TGTGCCAGCACCCGGACGGACAGGTACACTGAAGCTTTCTTT.